Below are 27 T cell receptor beta chains sequenced from a single sample in a study of blood T cell repertoires in COVID-19. The data were produced by immunoSEQ multiplex PCR, yet TCRdb's version contains in-frame clones alone and is incomplete. The table has more than 70,000 clones, around three quarters seen once. Source material: peripheral blood. Receptors originate from a woman between 65 and 79 years old with acute or convalescent COVID-19.

V is TRBV28 and J is TRBJ2-1, with TRBD1 matching 8 bases. The germline V gene has CDR1 MDHEN and CDR2 SYDVKM. V lost 5 bases, J lost 4 bases, and 10 bases stayed unmatched. The CDR3 length is 16 residues. CDR3 DNA: TGTGCCAGCAGTCCGACAGGGGAGATAGGATACAATGAGCAGTTCTTC. Translating gives CASSPTGEIGYNEQFF.

The chain is built from TRBV2 and TRBJ2-1; 8 bases agree with TRBD2. The CDR3 sequence is 15 residues long. With 4 bases clipped from V and 6 bases from J, the junction kept 8 bases outside the gene matches. Per germline, CDR1 SNHLY and CDR2 FYNNEI. In DNA, the CDR3 is TGTGCCAGCAGTGTCGAGCGGGAGTTTCCCAATGAGCAGTTCTTC. Its protein product is CASSVEREFPNEQFF.

This clone came up once. CDR3 loop: CASSIETGQATGELFF. CDR3 DNA sequence: TGTGCCAGTAGTATAGAGACAGGGCAGGCCACCGGGGAGCTGTTTTTT. V is TRBV19 and J is TRBJ2-2; 7 bases match TRBD1. CDR3 length equals 16 residues. Germline CDR1 LNHDA, CDR2 SQIVND (reference sequence). The V segment lost 0 bases and the J segment 4 bases; nucleotides outside the gene matches: 5.

V and J are TRBV28 and TRBJ1-1, with D hard to call. CDR3 length: 12 residues. Germline V gene sequence: CDR1 MDHEN, CDR2 SYDVKM. V was clipped by 4 bases and J by 9 bases, with 12 bases between them. The CDR3, as DNA: TGTGCCAGCAGTTCAGCGCTGAACCAAGCTTTCTTT. Protein: CASSSALNQAFF.

This clone has a single count. The chain uses TRBV2 and TRBJ1-3; D unclear. CDR1 SNHLY and CDR2 FYNNEI come from the germline V gene. The V end was cut by 7 bases, the J end by 0 bases, with 22 bases between. This CDR3 is 18 amino acids long. This CDR3 reads CASNGYGLRPDSGNTIYF. In nucleotides, the CDR3 is TGTGCCAGCAACGGGTACGGACTCCGACCCGACTCTGGAAACACCATATATTTT.

The rearrangement joins TRBV15 to TRBJ2-7, with D tentatively TRBD1 (5 bases). Trimming pared 0 bases from V and 0 bases from J, leaving 9 bases between. The germline gives CDR1 LNHNV, CDR2 YYDKDF (reference sequence). The CDR3 contains 15 residues. The CDR3 loop is CATSREGRVSYEQYF. The DNA for the CDR3 is TGTGCCACCAGCAGAGAGGGCAGGGTCTCCTACGAGCAGTACTTC.

The rearrangement links TRBV7-8 to TRBJ2-7; a possible D gene is TRBD1 (6 bases). This CDR3 is built from 14 residues. Deletions cut 5 bases from V and 6 bases from J, with 17 bases between. CDR1 and CDR2 (germline): SGHVS, FQNEAQ. DNA for the CDR3: TGTGCCAGCAGCCCGACAGGTCACCGGGGCGAGCAGTACTTC. Protein product: CASSPTGHRGEQYF.

This clone has a handful of counts. V gene TRBV4-3 combines with J gene TRBJ2-1; TRBD1 agrees at 9 bases. The V and J ends lost 2 bases and 4 bases, in that order; junction bases with no gene match: 3. The CDR3 is 15 residues long. CDR1 LGHNA and CDR2 YSLEER come from the germline V gene. Written as DNA, the CDR3 is TGCGCCAGCAGCCAAACGACAGGGGGTTACAATGAGCAGTTCTTC. Its protein is CASSQTTGGYNEQFF.

The chain uses TRBV7-8 and TRBJ2-2; 8 nucleotides match TRBD1. This CDR3 is built from 17 residues. Trimming took 1 base from V and 4 from J; bases not matched to a gene: 8. Germline V gene sequence: CDR1 SGHVS, CDR2 FQNEAQ. The CDR3 sequence is CASSLVPGTGSTGELFF. In nucleotides, the CDR3 is TGTGCCAGCAGCTTAGTCCCCGGGACAGGAAGCACCGGGGAGCTGTTTTTT.

J is TRBJ1-2 and V is TRBV7-9, with TRBD1 matching 8 bases. CDR3 length equals 15 residues. Unmatched junction bases numbered 6, after V lost 0 bases and J lost 6 bases. Germline CDR1 reads SEHNR; CDR2 reads FQNEAQ (reference sequence). The DNA of the CDR3 is TGTGCCAGCAGCTTAGCCGCAGGGGGCGGAGATGGCTACACCTTC. Translation gives CASSLAAGGGDGYTF.

V is TRBV2 and J is TRBJ2-2, with a possible D match to TRBD2 (6 bases). The CDR3 spans 15 residues. V lost 1 base and J lost 5, with 11 bases in between. Per germline, CDR1 SNHLY and CDR2 FYNNEI. This chain's CDR3 is CASSEVKSGTGELFF. The CDR3 nucleotides read TGTGCCAGCAGTGAAGTTAAGAGCGGGACCGGGGAGCTGTTTTTT.

V and J are TRBV28 and TRBJ1-4; D is unclear. This CDR3 region has 16 residues. Germline CDR1 is MDHEN and CDR2 is SYDVKM. With 2 bases removed from V and 12 bases from J, the gap between germline ends came to 22 bases. The CDR3 is CASSLVATESHDELFF. Here the CDR3 DNA reads TGTGCCAGCAGTTTAGTCGCAACGGAGTCTCATGATGAACTGTTTTTT.

The rearrangement joins TRBV29-1 to TRBJ1-1, with a possible D match to TRBD1 (5 bases). The CDR3 covers 13 residues. V lost 6 bases, J lost 0 bases, and 11 bases lay in between. The V gene's germline CDR1 is SQVTM and CDR2 ANQGSEA. The DNA of the CDR3 is TGCAGCGTCTCCAGGGCACTGAACACTGAAGCTTTCTTT. Protein product: CSVSRALNTEAFF.

This clone was picked up a small number of times. This CDR3 reads CASSQLDRAGEQYF. Here the CDR3 DNA reads TGTGCCAGCAGCCAACTAGACAGGGCTGGAGAGCAGTACTTC. The rearrangement uses TRBV3-1 (or the pseudogene TRBV3-2) and TRBJ2-7; 7 bases fit TRBD1. The CDR3 runs 14 residues. Unmatched junction bases numbered 8, after V lost 2 bases and J lost 7 bases. CDR1 and CDR2 from the germline V gene are LGHDT and YNNKEL (reference sequence).

The chain links TRBV4-1 to TRBJ1-5; 8 nucleotides agree with TRBD1. Germline V gene data show CDR1 as MGHRA and CDR2 as YSYEKL. The CDR3 contains 15 residues. The V and J ends lost 1 base and 6 bases, in that order; junction bases with no gene match: 5. In nucleotides, the CDR3 is TGCGCCAGCAGCCAAGTGGAGACAGGGGTTCAGCCCCAGCATTTT. This gives the protein CASSQVETGVQPQHF.

This chain uses TRBV5-6 with TRBJ1-4, with D unclear. The CDR3 is 13 amino acids. The V end was cut by 2 bases, the J end by 5 bases, with 7 bases between. Germline CDR1 and CDR2: SGHDT and YYEEEE. The CDR3 reads CASSFRGNEKLFF. For the CDR3, the DNA is TGTGCCAGCAGCTTCCGCGGGAATGAAAAACTGTTTTTT.

The chain is built from TRBV30 and TRBJ2-7; TRBD1 agrees at 7 bases. V was clipped by 3 bases and J by 4 bases; unmatched bases: 12. The V gene's germline CDR1 is GTSNPN and CDR2 SVGIG (reference sequence). The CDR3 extends over 15 amino acids. In nucleotides, the CDR3 is TGTGCCTGGAGGAAATTGGGACAGCAACCTTACGAGCAGTACTTC. Residues: CAWRKLGQQPYEQYF.

V is TRBV7-9 and J is TRBJ1-1; 8 bases are a match to TRBD1. The junction had 8 bases not matched to a gene; V was cut back by 11 bases and J by 0 bases. CDR1 SEHNR and CDR2 FQNEAQ come from the germline V gene (reference sequence). CDR3 length: 14 residues. Here the CDR3 reads CAPVPGQVNTEAFF. The CDR3 nucleotides are TGTGCCCCAGTCCCGGGACAGGTGAACACTGAAGCTTTCTTT.

The V gene is TRBV28, the J gene TRBJ2-5; perhaps TRBD1 as D (5 bases). Germline V lookup: CDR1 MDHEN, CDR2 SYDVKM. This CDR3 spans 12 amino acids. Trimming stripped 5 bases from V and 9 bases from J, with 13 bases between. The CDR3 DNA reads TGTGCCAGCAGTCCCCTTCCCAGGGCCCAGTACTTC. Translated, it gives CASSPLPRAQYF. Drawing the rest from reference TRBV28 and TRBJ2-5, the complete variable domain is DVKVTQSSRYLVKRTGEKVFLECVQDMDHENMFWYRQDPGLGLRLIYFSYDVKMKEKGDIPEGYSVSREKKERFSLILESASTNQTSMYLCASSPLPRAQYFGPGTRLLVL.

This clone has a single count. The J gene is TRBJ1-3, the V gene TRBV6-6; unclear D gene. Germline CDR1 reads MNHNY; CDR2 reads SVGAGI (reference sequence). V was clipped by 0 bases and J by 3 bases, with 9 bases between them. The CDR3 extends over 15 amino acids. CDR3 in amino acids: CASSYSGEGGNTIYF. CDR3 DNA sequence: TGTGCCAGCAGTTACTCCGGGGAAGGTGGAAACACCATATATTTT.

This clone appeared a single time. The genes are TRBV19 and TRBJ2-1; 10 bases are a match to TRBD2. Germline CDR1 reads LNHDA; CDR2 reads SQIVND (reference sequence). The length of the CDR3 is 13 residues. The junction had 1 base not matched to a gene; V was cut back by 5 bases and J by 6 bases. This CDR3 reads CASSRLAGNEQFF. CDR3 nucleotides: TGTGCCAGTAGTCGACTAGCGGGCAATGAGCAGTTCTTC.

This clone was found once. Here the CDR3 reads CASSSTLSRGTIYF. As DNA, the CDR3 is TGTGCCAGCAGCTCCACCCTTTCCCGGGGCACCATATATTTT. The chain recombines TRBV5-8 with TRBJ1-3; no reliable D call. The length of the CDR3 is 14 residues. Germline V gene sequence: CDR1 SGHTS, CDR2 YDEGEE. Trimming took off 3 bases at V and 9 bases at J, with 16 bases between the two ends.

This chain links TRBV2 with TRBJ2-1, with D possibly TRBD1 on 6 matching bases. Germline V lookup: CDR1 SNHLY, CDR2 FYNNEI. The ends were cut back, 5 bases at V and 3 bases at J, with 14 bases in the middle. The CDR3 runs to 15 residues. The CDR3 region is CASSFTGKDYNEQFF. The CDR3 coding sequence is TGTGCCAGCAGTTTTACAGGGAAGGACTACAATGAGCAGTTCTTC.

The J gene is TRBJ2-5, the V gene TRBV5-4; the match to TRBD2 covers 11 bases. The CDR3 covers 17 residues. CDR1 is SGHNT, CDR2 YYREEE, per germline (reference sequence). Trimming cost V 1 base and J 2 bases; bases outside gene matches: 7. For the CDR3, the DNA is TGTGCCAGCAGCTTGTTAGCGGGGGGGCGAGGACAAGAGACCCAGTACTTC. It specifies CASSLLAGGRGQETQYF.

This chain links TRBV29-1 with TRBJ2-4, with D possibly being TRBD2 (6 bases). The germline V and J ends were trimmed by 6 bases and 9 bases, with 21 bases remaining between them. This CDR3 region has 14 residues. Germline CDR1 reads SQVTM; CDR2 reads ANQGSEA. The CDR3 spells CSVKDPRAGFIQYF. As DNA, the CDR3 is TGCAGCGTCAAAGATCCCCGGGCGGGGTTCATTCAGTACTTC.

The rearrangement links TRBV14 to TRBJ1-6; the D gene is possibly TRBD1 (6 bases). The CDR3 sequence is 14 residues long. From germline, CDR1 is SGHDN and CDR2 FVKESK. V lost 1 base and J lost 9, with 10 bases in between. CDR3 region: CASSQAGVGSPLHF. DNA of the CDR3: TGTGCCAGCAGCCAAGCAGGGGTTGGTTCACCCCTCCACTTT.

The count of this clone is one. This rearrangement joins TRBV28 to TRBJ1-6; D not certain. CDR1 is MDHEN, CDR2 SYDVKM, per germline. The germline V and J ends were trimmed by 11 bases and 0 bases, with 5 bases remaining between them. The CDR3 covers 12 residues. The CDR3 reads CASSSYNSPLHF. CDR3 coding DNA: TGTGCCTCGAGCTCCTATAATTCACCCCTCCACTTT.